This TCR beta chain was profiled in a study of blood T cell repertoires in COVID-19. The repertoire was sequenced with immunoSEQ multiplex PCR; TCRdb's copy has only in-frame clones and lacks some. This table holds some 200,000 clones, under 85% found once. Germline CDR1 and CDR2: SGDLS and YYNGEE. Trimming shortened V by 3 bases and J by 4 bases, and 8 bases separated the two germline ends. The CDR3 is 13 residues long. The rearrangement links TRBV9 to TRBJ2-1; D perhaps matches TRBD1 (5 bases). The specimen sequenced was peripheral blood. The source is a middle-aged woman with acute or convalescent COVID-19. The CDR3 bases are TGTGCCAGCAGCGGACAGCGATACAATGAGCAGTTCTTC. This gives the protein CASSGQRYNEQFF.